A single TCR beta chain is shown here with its context. The data derive from a study of blood T cell repertoires in COVID-19. On the study more broadly: Both acute and convalescent COVID-19 samples were obtained from the United States, Italy and Spain. T cells, B-cell-depleted T cells, or PBMCs provided the cDNA or gDNA that served as material.

The authors' processing: Cell counts per sample came from amplifying reference gene primers. Assay used: immunoSEQ multiplex PCR; TCRdb lists only in-frame clones, some missing. V and J calls and clone size are given by that table; D and trimming were obtained from the DNA. This table holds 300,000 to 400,000 clones, around 87% found once. It was during active infection that Seattle patients were enrolled and then longitudinally followed. Germline V gene data show CDR1 as MDHEN and CDR2 as SYDVKM. The ends were cut back, 6 bases at V and 4 bases at J, with 12 bases in the middle. The CDR3 sequence is 13 residues long.

The chain couples TRBV28 to TRBJ1-1; D might be TRBD1 (5 bases). The TCR sequence derives from a woman in her sixties with COVID-19, enrolled during active disease. Sample: peripheral blood. CDR3 amino acids: CASSQGWVTEAFF. The CDR3, as DNA: TGTGCCAGCAGCCAGGGCTGGGTCACTGAAGCTTTCTTT. The full variable domain, rest sourced from reference TRBV28 and TRBJ1-1, is DVKVTQSSRYLVKRTGEKVFLECVQDMDHENMFWYRQDPGLGLRLIYFSYDVKMKEKGDIPEGYSVSREKKERFSLILESASTNQTSMYLCASSQGWVTEAFFGQGTRLTVV.